The clone carrying this T cell receptor beta chain was seen a few times. The antigen remains undetermined. The CDR3 runs to 14 residues. The germline V gene encodes CDR1 LGHNA and CDR2 YNFKEQ. J was trimmed by 2 bases and V by 4 bases; bases with no gene match: 4. This entry is derived from a study of T-cell memory formation after mild COVID-19. General observations from the study: CD4+ clones that contracted lay mainly in CM and EM; CD8+ ones lay in EMRA.

TCRdb processed the 5' RACE reads anew with MiXCR; each CDR3 protein has one entry. This sample has about 400,000 distinct CDR3 sequences, with about 20% found just once. The TCR originated in a man younger than 30 who had mild COVID-19 (a few samples of this study predate the infection). Cell type and time point are not known. Sequencing input: PBMCs or a T cell subset sorted from them (not recorded which). The chain employs TRBV4-2 and TRBJ2-5; 7 positions agree with TRBD2. CDR3 sequence: CASSRGGIQETQYF. In DNA, the CDR3 is TGTGCCAGCAGCCGGGGGGGGATACAAGAGACCCAGTACTTC.